Reported below is one T cell receptor (beta chain). Its target antigen remains unknown. No clone much larger than this one lies a single base away; base qualities are absent. After removal of 3 bases from V and 4 bases from J, the junction retains 11 bases not matched to a gene. The CDR3, cysteine through phenylalanine, is 18 amino acids long. Just the 54-base CDR3 DNA is kept, in frame starting at base 1. CDR1 LNHNV and CDR2 YYDKDF were looked up in the germline V gene (reference sequence). These data belong to a study of blood T cell repertoires in COVID-19 (dated by TCRdb to 2020 to 2022). For context, the study as a whole: The collaborator samples originated in the United States, Italy and Spain and spanned the acute and convalescent phases of COVID-19. A freely available public database, intended as a resource for researchers studying the immune response to SARS-CoV-2, is where the repertoires were released. The sample metadata nearly always contained a de-identified subject ID, COVID-19 status, age in years and sex. The samples were drawn from two sources: the first 160 participants of the ongoing ImmuneRACE study, and approximately 1,300 subjects contributed by 6 global collaborators. The material from the prospective study consisted of cDNA or gDNA derived from T cells, B-cell-depleted T cells, or PBMCs. Subjects who had been exposed to COVID-19, were actively infected with it, or had recovered from it provided the deeply sampled blood TCRbeta repertoires that made up the dataset. Where HLA class I and class II types were available, the types were taken from metadata supplied by the sample provider, not from assay-based typing.

Samples from volunteer blood donors who had recovered from COVID-19 were contributed by a second Seattle source. Whole blood was collected in K2EDTA tubes by collaborating institutions according to the institutions' own protocols. For TCRbeta analysis, collaborators shipped samples as frozen whole blood, isolated PBMCs, or DNA extracted from either of those sample types. TCRbeta CDR3 regions were amplified from genomic DNA using the immunoSEQ Assay, a bias-controlled multiplex PCR. From the authors' description of their analysis: The number of nucleated cells in each sample was estimated by amplification of reference gene primers within the assay. To quantify the absolute abundance of each unique TCRbeta CDR3 rearrangement, sequence reads were collapsed and filtered. Productive Simpson clonality was computed per sample as the square root of Simpson's diversity index over productive rearrangements. TCRdb limited this immuneACCESS table to in-frame rearrangements with V and J called. A share of clones is missing; checked studies link under half to unresolved V genes, and the rest is unexplained. That table gives V, J and clone size, and the DNA gave D and trimming. In this sample the table shows approximately 240,000 clones, approximately 90% of which occur a single time. 2.1% of the sample comes from the top ten.

Study-wide conclusions, independent of this receptor: How much clinical and demographic metadata was included differed by source and by participant, and the metadata was provided uncurated.

This clonotype was obtained from a woman aged 40 to 49 who had recovered from COVID-19. This sequence uses TRBV15 and TRBJ2-3, with 12 bases aligning to TRBD1. Sequencing was carried out using peripheral blood. The nucleotide sequence is TGTGCCACCAGCAGGGGGGATTTCGGGACAGGGGGCGCAGATACGCAGTATTTT. Translated, it gives CATSRGDFGTGGADTQYF.